A selection of T cell receptor beta chains follows, all from one sample in a study of blood T cell repertoires in COVID-19. Generated by immunoSEQ multiplex PCR, the TCRdb table keeps only in-frame clones and is missing some. Found here are approximately 250,000 clones, approximately 88% of them singletons; the top ten hold 0.95% to 1.5%. Material for sequencing was PBMCs or T cells enriched from blood (not recorded which). Every receptor here comes from a woman in her thirties or forties with acute COVID-19. CDR3s include the opening cysteine and the closing phenylalanine or tryptophan. Fields, in order: D gene, clone size, J gene, V gene, CDR3 protein, CDR3 DNA. The D gene is left open where the match is weak. Rows may omit the clone size; those that give it use once, few, many or a size class.

>-|-|TRBJ1-3|TRBV18
CASSPNDSSGNTIYF
TGTGCCAGCTCACCAAATGACAGCTCTGGAAACACCATATATTTT
>-|-|TRBJ1-4|TRBV7-3
CASSLRGPATNEKLFF
TGTGCCAGCAGCTTAAGGGGGCCTGCAACTAATGAAAAACTGTTTTTT
>-|-|TRBJ1-3|TRBV9
CASSGGDLSGNTIYF
TGTGCCAGCAGCGGGGGGGATCTCTCTGGAAACACCATATATTTT
>-|-|TRBJ1-2|TRBV27
CASSLGRANYGYTF
TGTGCCAGCAGTTTGGGGAGAGCTAACTATGGCTACACCTTC
>-|-|TRBJ2-1|TRBV10-1
CASSDRSRNNEQFF
TGCGCCAGCAGTGACCGTAGCCGGAACAATGAGCAGTTCTTC
>-|-|TRBJ1-4|TRBV5-1
CASSSQGGSNEKLFF
TGCGCCAGCAGCTCCCAAGGCGGAAGTAATGAAAAACTGTTTTTT
>TRBD1|-|TRBJ1-2|TRBV18
CASSQYVGQDYGYTF
TGTGCCAGCTCTCAATATGTGGGACAGGACTATGGCTACACCTTC
>TRBD1|-|TRBJ1-1|TRBV19
CASNDRGNTEAFF
TGTGCCAGTAATGACAGGGGGAACACTGAAGCTTTCTTT
>TRBD2|-|TRBJ2-1|TRBV5-1
CASSSSPGLAGNEQFF
TGCGCCAGCAGCTCGTCTCCGGGACTAGCGGGCAATGAGCAGTTCTTC
>-|-|TRBJ1-3|TRBV9
CASSVTGSSGNTIYF
TGTGCCAGCAGCGTCACAGGGTCCTCTGGAAACACCATATATTTT
>TRBD1|-|TRBJ1-2|TRBV27
CASSWGQGRGYTF
TGTGCCAGCAGTTGGGGACAGGGCCGCGGCTACACCTTC
>-|-|TRBJ1-2|TRBV3-1/TRBV3-2
CASSQDRPRGPYGYTF
TGTGCCAGCAGCCAAGATCGCCCCAGGGGCCCCTATGGCTACACCTTC
>-|-|TRBJ2-7|TRBV24-1
CATSDRGYEQYF
TGTGCCACCAGTGACAGGGGATACGAGCAGTACTTC
>-|-|TRBJ2-1|TRBV6-4
CASNATPGNEQFF
TGTGCCAGCAACGCGACTCCGGGAAATGAGCAGTTCTTC
>TRBD2|-|TRBJ2-1|TRBV19
CASSMTSGRGNNEQFF
TGTGCCAGTAGTATGACTAGCGGGAGGGGAAACAATGAGCAGTTCTTC
>-|-|TRBJ2-7|TRBV5-1
CASNTGQAYEQYF
TGCGCCAGCAACACAGGCCAGGCCTACGAGCAGTACTTC
>-|-|TRBJ1-4|TRBV28
CASSPQGQENEKLFF
TGTGCCAGCAGTCCGCAGGGGCAGGAAAATGAAAAACTGTTTTTT
>TRBD2|-|TRBJ2-4|TRBV19
CASSIGSAREALLAKNIQYF
TGTGCCAGTAGTATAGGGTCTGCGCGGGAGGCCCTCCTAGCCAAAAACATTCAGTACTTC
>-|-|TRBJ1-4|TRBV3-1/TRBV3-2
CASSQASGSNEKLFF
TGTGCCAGCAGCCAAGCCTCAGGGTCTAATGAAAAACTGTTTTTT
>-|-|TRBJ2-3|TRBV7-9
CASSSHGSSADTQYF
TGTGCCAGCAGCTCGCACGGATCCAGCGCAGATACGCAGTATTTT
>-|-|TRBJ2-2|TRBV9
CASSADRTYTGELFF
TGTGCCAGCAGCGCTGACAGGACCTACACCGGGGAGCTGTTTTTT
>-|-|TRBJ1-5|TRBV19
CASSTQNNQPQHF
TGTGCCAGTAGTACTCAGAACAATCAGCCCCAGCATTTT
>TRBD1|-|TRBJ1-1|TRBV5-1
CASSRRDRLNTEAFF
TGCGCCAGCAGCCGGAGGGACAGGTTGAACACTGAAGCTTTCTTT
>-|-|TRBJ2-1|TRBV11-2
CASSLDGGLQFF
TGTGCCAGCAGCTTAGATGGCGGGCTCCAGTTCTTC
>TRBD2|-|TRBJ2-1|TRBV10-2
CASRLQREGLWNEQFF
TGCGCCAGCAGATTACAGCGGGAGGGCCTTTGGAATGAGCAGTTCTTC
>TRBD1|-|TRBJ1-5|TRBV6-5
CASSYSVTGGGQPQHF
TGTGCCAGCAGTTACTCTGTGACAGGGGGCGGTCAGCCCCAGCATTTT
>-|-|TRBJ1-2|TRBV28
CASSVAGGGYTF
TGTGCCAGCAGTGTCGCGGGGGGAGGCTACACCTTC
>TRBD2|-|TRBJ2-1|TRBV13
CASSDKNRDYGSYNEQFF
TGTGCCAGCAGCGACAAAAACCGGGACTACGGTTCCTACAATGAGCAGTTCTTC
>TRBD1|-|TRBJ1-4|TRBV11-2
CASSRGWGQTNEKLFF
TGTGCCAGCAGCCGAGGTTGGGGACAGACGAATGAAAAACTGTTTTTT
>TRBD1|-|TRBJ1-3|TRBV5-1
CASSPGQGDTIYF
TGCGCCAGCAGTCCCGGACAGGGTGACACCATATATTTT
>TRBD1|-|TRBJ1-2|TRBV28
CASSSGQGERGYTF
TGTGCCAGCAGTTCGGGACAGGGTGAGAGGGGCTACACCTTC
>-|few|TRBJ2-7|TRBV27
CASSLQGSAYEQYF
TGTGCCAGCAGTCTGCAGGGGTCGGCCTACGAGCAGTACTTC
>-|-|TRBJ2-3|TRBV27
CATKGGEQFTDTQYF
TGTGCCACCAAGGGCGGGGAGCAATTCACAGATACGCAGTATTTT
>TRBD2|-|TRBJ2-3|TRBV27
CASGRARTDTQYF
TGTGCCAGCGGGAGGGCCCGCACAGATACGCAGTATTTT
>-|-|TRBJ1-1|TRBV9
CASSVSGDGTEAFF
TGTGCCAGCAGCGTTTCAGGGGATGGGACTGAAGCTTTCTTT
>-|-|TRBJ2-3|TRBV5-4
CASSLAGRPTDTQYF
TGTGCCAGCAGCTTGGCGGGTCGCCCCACAGATACGCAGTATTTT
>TRBD1|-|TRBJ1-2|TRBV28
CASSLDRVYGYTF
TGTGCCAGCAGTTTAGACAGGGTCTATGGCTACACCTTC
>-|-|TRBJ1-4|TRBV25-1
CASSGIRGGEKLFF
TGTGCCAGCAGTGGTATCAGAGGCGGAGAAAAACTGTTTTTT
>-|-|TRBJ1-1|TRBV10-1
CASKRDKGTEAFF
TGCGCCAGCAAGCGGGACAAAGGAACTGAAGCTTTCTTT
>-|once|TRBJ1-6|TRBV27
CASSLTENNSPLHF
TGTGCCAGCAGTTTGACAGAGAATAATTCACCCCTCCACTTT
>TRBD2|once|TRBJ2-2|TRBV28
CASPSGTNTGELFF
TGTGCCAGCCCTAGCGGGACTAACACCGGGGAGCTGTTTTTT
>-|-|TRBJ1-4|TRBV19
CASSLSRGSNEKLFF
TGTGCCAGTAGTTTGAGCAGGGGCTCTAATGAAAAACTGTTTTTT
>TRBD1|-|TRBJ1-4|TRBV6-5
CASRRTGEGEKLFF
TGTGCCAGCAGAAGGACAGGGGAAGGTGAAAAACTGTTTTTT
>-|-|TRBJ2-3|TRBV28
CASFTQTHTDTQYF
TGTGCCAGCTTCACACAGACACACACAGATACGCAGTATTTT
>-|-|TRBJ1-4|TRBV11-2
CASSFSFANEKLFF
TGTGCCAGCAGCTTCTCGTTCGCTAATGAAAAACTGTTTTTT
>TRBD1|few|TRBJ1-2|TRBV4-3
CASSFRTGGSVYGYTF
TGCGCCAGCAGCTTCAGGACAGGGGGCTCAGTCTATGGCTACACCTTC
>TRBD1|-|TRBJ2-7|TRBV19
CASSISQGPSEQYF
TGTGCCAGTAGTATATCACAGGGGCCCAGCGAGCAGTACTTC
>-|-|TRBJ1-1|TRBV5-4
CASSFQTGENTEAFF
TGTGCCAGCAGCTTTCAGACCGGGGAGAACACTGAAGCTTTCTTT
>TRBD1|-|TRBJ2-2|TRBV28
CAITTGTGTSGELFF
TGTGCCATTACTACCGGGACAGGGACCAGTGGGGAGCTGTTTTTT
>TRBD1|few|TRBJ1-3|TRBV4-1
CASSQGGTASGNTIYF
TGCGCCAGCAGCCAAGGTGGGACAGCCTCTGGAAACACCATATATTTT
>-|-|TRBJ2-1|TRBV2
CASSDSGGGYNEQFF
TGTGCCAGCAGTGATAGTGGGGGCGGATACAATGAGCAGTTCTTC
>-|-|TRBJ1-4|TRBV2
CASSEMDSYNEKLFF
TGTGCCAGCAGCGAGATGGACAGCTATAATGAAAAACTGTTTTTT
>-|-|TRBJ2-5|TRBV3-1/TRBV3-2
CASSCLGWGSKETQYF
TGTGCCAGCAGTTGCTTAGGCTGGGGCAGCAAAGAGACCCAGTACTTC
>-|-|TRBJ1-2|TRBV7-2
CASSPQQTANYGYTF
TGTGCCAGCAGCCCACAGCAGACAGCAAACTATGGCTACACCTTC
>-|-|TRBJ1-5|TRBV20-1
CSASPGRQPQHF
TGCAGTGCTAGTCCAGGGAGGCAGCCCCAGCATTTT
>-|-|TRBJ2-3|TRBV27
CASSSGGGSYTQYF
TGTGCCAGCAGCTCGGGAGGGGGCAGCTATACGCAGTATTTT
>TRBD1|-|TRBJ1-2|TRBV9
CASSVGQANYGYTF
TGTGCCAGCAGCGTCGGACAGGCCAACTATGGCTACACCTTC
>-|-|TRBJ1-5|TRBV27
CASSPRGSNQPQHF
TGTGCCAGCAGTCCCCGCGGGAGCAATCAGCCCCAGCATTTT
>-|-|TRBJ1-4|TRBV9
CASSVGPSTNEKLFF
TGTGCCAGCAGCGTAGGGCCCTCAACTAATGAAAAACTGTTTTTT